Listed below are T cell receptor beta chains from one sample, sequenced in a study of cytotoxic CD8 clonotypes in ibrutinib-treated CLL. This table comes from immunoSEQ multiplex PCR, and its TCRdb copy is limited to in-frame clones, with some not included. This sample has about 120,000 clones, with roughly 57% found just once. Source: PBMCs, taken after 24 months of ibrutinib treatment. These receptors all come from a human donor with chronic lymphocytic leukemia. Each CDR3 is given with its conserved first and last residue. A D gene is named only where the DNA matches it firmly. Rows give clone size only sometimes, using once, few, many, or a class for an expanded clone.

J: TRBJ1-1; size: -; D: -; V: TRBV5-3; CDR3: CARSLASTRRVNTEAFF; DNA: TGTGCCAGAAGCTTGGCGTCAACTAGGCGGGTGAACACTGAAGCTTTCTTT
J: TRBJ1-1; size: -; D: TRBD1; V: TRBV29-1; CDR3: CSGYRDREETEAFF; DNA: TGCAGCGGGTACCGGGACAGGGAGGAGACTGAAGCTTTCTTT
J: TRBJ1-4; size: -; D: -; V: TRBV5-6; CDR3: CASSQNGAGKNEKLFF; DNA: TGTGCCAGCAGCCAAAATGGCGCAGGGAAAAATGAAAAACTGTTTTTT
J: TRBJ2-1; size: -; D: TRBD2; V: TRBV30; CDR3: CAWRAGLAIYNEQFF; DNA: TGTGCCTGGAGGGCGGGACTAGCAATCTACAATGAGCAGTTCTTC
J: TRBJ2-5; size: few; D: TRBD1; V: TRBV7-9; CDR3: CASSSQGAQETQYF; DNA: TGTGCCAGCAGCTCGCAGGGGGCCCAAGAGACCCAGTACTTC
J: TRBJ1-6; size: -; D: -; V: TRBV10-3; CDR3: CAISEETGSPLHF; DNA: TGTGCCATCAGTGAGGAAACCGGATCACCCCTCCACTTT
J: TRBJ1-4; size: -; D: -; V: TRBV19; CDR3: CASRLRPRTNEKLFF; DNA: TGTGCCAGTCGTCTCCGCCCTAGGACTAATGAAAAACTGTTTTTT
J: TRBJ1-5; size: -; D: -; V: TRBV19; CDR3: CASSRQSNQPQHF; DNA: TGTGCCAGTAGTAGGCAGTCCAATCAGCCCCAGCATTTT
J: TRBJ1-4; size: -; D: -; V: TRBV30; CDR3: CAWSARVWEKLFF; DNA: TGTGCCTGGAGTGCCAGGGTATGGGAAAAACTGTTTTTT
J: TRBJ1-1; size: few; D: -; V: TRBV30; CDR3: CAWSVVRETEAFF; DNA: TGTGCCTGGAGTGTCGTACGGGAAACTGAAGCTTTCTTT
J: TRBJ1-6; size: few; D: TRBD1; V: TRBV27; CDR3: CASSQRGQGANSPLHF; DNA: TGTGCCAGCAGCCAAAGGGGACAGGGGGCAAATTCACCCCTCCACTTT
J: TRBJ2-5; size: -; D: -; V: TRBV29-1; CDR3: CSVDSGETQYF; DNA: TGCAGCGTTGATAGTGGAGAGACCCAGTACTTC
J: TRBJ1-1; size: -; D: -; V: TRBV30; CDR3: CAWSVTGTEAFF; DNA: TGTGCCTGGAGTGTAACAGGCACTGAAGCTTTCTTT
J: TRBJ2-5; size: -; D: -; V: TRBV28; CDR3: CASSLGSVTQYF; DNA: TGTGCCAGCAGTTTAGGGTCGGTGACCCAGTACTTC
J: TRBJ1-2; size: -; D: -; V: TRBV2; CDR3: CASSEAGRGNGYTF; DNA: TGTGCCAGCAGTGAGGCAGGCCGGGGTAATGGCTACACCTTC
J: TRBJ2-7; size: -; D: TRBD1; V: TRBV7-3; CDR3: CASSLSGQGEEQYF; DNA: TGTGCCAGCAGCTTATCGGGACAGGGTGAAGAGCAGTACTTC
J: TRBJ1-2; size: few; D: TRBD1; V: TRBV4-1; CDR3: CASSQGRGTNYGYTF; DNA: TGCGCCAGCAGCCAAGGCAGGGGGACCAACTATGGCTACACCTTC
J: TRBJ1-5; size: -; D: TRBD1; V: TRBV30; CDR3: CAWSARTGGNQPQHF; DNA: TGTGCCTGGAGTGCCCGGACAGGGGGCAATCAGCCCCAGCATTTT
J: TRBJ2-1; size: -; D: TRBD2; V: TRBV4-3; CDR3: CASSQVIAGGDEQFF; DNA: TGCGCCAGCAGCCAAGTAATAGCGGGGGGGGATGAGCAGTTCTTC
J: TRBJ2-4; size: few; D: -; V: TRBV30; CDR3: CAWSVGFKTLAKNIQYF; DNA: TGTGCCTGGAGTGTAGGGTTTAAGACCCTAGCCAAAAACATTCAGTACTTC
J: TRBJ2-5; size: -; D: TRBD2; V: TRBV5-6; CDR3: CASTLTLGSGAVQETQYF; DNA: TGTGCCAGCACCCTTACACTCGGTAGCGGGGCCGTCCAAGAGACCCAGTACTTC
J: TRBJ2-6; size: -; D: -; V: TRBV5-6; CDR3: CASSEFPGANVLTF; DNA: TGTGCCAGCAGCGAGTTCCCTGGGGCCAACGTCCTGACTTTC
J: TRBJ2-3; size: -; D: -; V: TRBV11-2; CDR3: CASSLGGPGDTQYF; DNA: TGTGCCAGCAGCTTAGGGGGGCCCGGAGATACGCAGTATTTT
J: TRBJ2-7; size: -; D: -; V: TRBV10-3; CDR3: CAISDRLAYEQYF; DNA: TGTGCCATCAGTGACCGGCTAGCCTACGAGCAGTACTTC
J: TRBJ1-1; size: few; D: -; V: TRBV5-1; CDR3: CASSPLGGYTEAFF; DNA: TGCGCCAGCAGCCCGCTAGGAGGGTACACTGAAGCTTTCTTT
J: TRBJ1-1; size: -; D: -; V: TRBV30; CDR3: CAWSLEMNTEAFF; DNA: TGTGCCTGGAGCCTGGAGATGAACACTGAAGCTTTCTTT
J: TRBJ2-1; size: -; D: -; V: TRBV7-2; CDR3: CASTRLESSYNEQFF; DNA: TGTGCCAGCACCCGACTAGAAAGCTCCTACAATGAGCAGTTCTTC
J: TRBJ1-1; size: -; D: TRBD1; V: TRBV19; CDR3: CASSSGRGDTEAFF; DNA: TGTGCCAGTAGTTCGGGCAGGGGGGACACTGAAGCTTTCTTT
J: TRBJ1-4; size: few; D: TRBD1; V: TRBV2; CDR3: CASTGTGVEKLFF; DNA: TGTGCCAGCACCGGGACAGGGGTTGAAAAACTGTTTTTT
J: TRBJ1-3; size: -; D: -; V: TRBV25-1; CDR3: CASTRSDSGNTIYF; DNA: TGTGCCAGTACTCGCAGTGACTCTGGAAACACCATATATTTT
J: TRBJ2-7; size: once; D: -; V: TRBV10-3; CDR3: CAISGNYEQYF; DNA: TGTGCCATCAGCGGGAACTACGAGCAGTACTTC
J: TRBJ2-3; size: -; D: -; V: TRBV5-6; CDR3: CASSLRIGYKYF; DNA: TGTGCCAGCAGCTTGCGGATAGGGTACAAGTATTTT
J: TRBJ1-4; size: -; D: -; V: TRBV30; CDR3: CACDLGTNEKLFF; DNA: TGTGCCTGTGATTTGGGAACTAATGAAAAACTGTTTTTT
J: TRBJ1-1; size: once; D: -; V: TRBV5-1; CDR3: CASSLEGGSYTEAFF; DNA: TGCGCCAGCAGCTTGGAGGGCGGATCGTACACTGAAGCTTTCTTT
J: TRBJ2-7; size: -; D: -; V: TRBV29-1; CDR3: CSVVPYIGQEQYF; DNA: TGCAGCGTTGTGCCTTATATTGGACAGGAGCAGTACTTC
J: TRBJ2-1; size: -; D: TRBD1; V: TRBV6-6; CDR3: CASSPDRDNEQFF; DNA: TGTGCCAGCAGCCCGGACAGGGACAATGAGCAGTTCTTC
J: TRBJ2-7; size: once; D: -; V: TRBV4-2; CDR3: CASSQEGGGEYEQYF; DNA: TGTGCCAGCAGCCAAGAAGGGGGCGGGGAGTACGAGCAGTACTTC
J: TRBJ2-6; size: few; D: -; V: TRBV19; CDR3: CASSRSSGANVLTF; DNA: TGTGCCAGTAGTCGGAGCTCTGGGGCCAACGTCCTGACTTTC
J: TRBJ1-2; size: -; D: TRBD1; V: TRBV23-1; CDR3: CASSPGQDATYGYTF; DNA: TGCGCCAGCAGTCCTGGACAGGACGCTACCTATGGCTACACCTTC
J: TRBJ1-2; size: -; D: -; V: TRBV7-9; CDR3: CASSLGESYGYTF; DNA: TGTGCCAGCAGCTTGGGGGAAAGTTATGGCTACACCTTC
J: TRBJ1-2; size: -; D: -; V: TRBV18; CDR3: CASSPPHGATANYGYTF; DNA: TGTGCCAGCTCACCACCCCATGGGGCGACAGCTAACTATGGCTACACCTTC
J: TRBJ1-6; size: -; D: -; V: TRBV2; CDR3: CASLGSYNSPLHF; DNA: TGTGCCAGCCTGGGAAGCTATAATTCACCCCTCCACTTT
J: TRBJ2-3; size: -; D: TRBD2; V: TRBV5-1; CDR3: CASSPELAGAADTQYF; DNA: TGCGCCAGCAGCCCGGAACTAGCGGGGGCCGCAGATACGCAGTATTTT
J: TRBJ2-1; size: -; D: -; V: TRBV15; CDR3: CATSRDDRRSYNEQFF; DNA: TGTGCCACCAGCAGAGATGATCGGCGGAGCTACAATGAGCAGTTCTTC
J: TRBJ1-5; size: many; D: -; V: TRBV6-1; CDR3: CASSVGGAASQPQHF; DNA: TGTGCCAGCAGTGTGGGAGGGGCAGCGAGTCAGCCCCAGCATTTT
J: TRBJ2-3; size: -; D: -; V: TRBV7-9; CDR3: CASSWRDTDTQYF; DNA: TGTGCCAGCAGCTGGAGGGATACAGATACGCAGTATTTT
J: TRBJ2-6; size: once; D: TRBD1; V: TRBV5-6; CDR3: CASSTGQVGANVLTF; DNA: TGTGCCAGCAGCACGGGACAGGTTGGGGCCAACGTCCTGACTTTC
J: TRBJ2-3; size: -; D: -; V: TRBV5-1; CDR3: CASSLGGPTDTQYF; DNA: TGCGCCAGCAGCTTGGGGGGGCCCACAGATACGCAGTATTTT
J: TRBJ1-1; size: -; D: -; V: TRBV7-2; CDR3: CASSLGGGATEAFF; DNA: TGTGCCAGCAGCTTAGGGGGAGGGGCCACTGAAGCTTTCTTT
J: TRBJ1-2; size: -; D: TRBD1; V: TRBV29-1; CDR3: CSVRGTGAHYGYTF; DNA: TGCAGCGTTAGAGGGACAGGGGCTCACTATGGCTACACCTTC
J: TRBJ2-2; size: many; D: TRBD2; V: TRBV4-3; CDR3: CASSQERLAGRTGELFF; DNA: TGCGCCAGCAGCCAAGAACGTCTAGCGGGGCGCACCGGGGAGCTGTTTTTT
J: TRBJ2-1; size: -; D: -; V: TRBV5-1; CDR3: CASMPSVGGSNEQFF; DNA: TGCGCCAGCATGCCCTCTGTGGGGGGTAGCAATGAGCAGTTCTTC
J: TRBJ1-2; size: -; D: TRBD1; V: TRBV5-8; CDR3: CASSSTRQGAWYGYTF; DNA: TGTGCCAGCAGCTCCACACGACAGGGGGCCTGGTATGGCTACACCTTC
J: TRBJ2-7; size: few; D: TRBD1; V: TRBV18; CDR3: CASSPPGQGDNEQYF; DNA: TGTGCCAGCTCACCACCGGGACAGGGGGACAACGAGCAGTACTTC
J: TRBJ2-2; size: -; D: -; V: TRBV19; CDR3: CASSISQGNTGELFF; DNA: TGTGCCAGTAGTATTTCACAGGGGAACACCGGGGAGCTGTTTTTT
J: TRBJ2-7; size: once; D: -; V: TRBV29-1; CDR3: CSVVGLYEQYF; DNA: TGCAGCGTTGTAGGGTTGTACGAGCAGTACTTC
J: TRBJ2-3; size: -; D: -; V: TRBV29-1; CDR3: CSVLGVGRLGTDTQYF; DNA: TGCAGCGTCTTAGGGGTGGGGAGGCTCGGCACAGATACGCAGTATTTT
J: TRBJ2-1; size: -; D: -; V: TRBV5-4; CDR3: CASSLAGNDYNEQFF; DNA: TGTGCCAGCAGCTTGGCTGGAAATGATTACAATGAGCAGTTCTTC
J: TRBJ1-1; size: -; D: -; V: TRBV2; CDR3: CASNRVGNTEAFF; DNA: TGTGCCAGCAACCGAGTGGGGAACACTGAAGCTTTCTTT